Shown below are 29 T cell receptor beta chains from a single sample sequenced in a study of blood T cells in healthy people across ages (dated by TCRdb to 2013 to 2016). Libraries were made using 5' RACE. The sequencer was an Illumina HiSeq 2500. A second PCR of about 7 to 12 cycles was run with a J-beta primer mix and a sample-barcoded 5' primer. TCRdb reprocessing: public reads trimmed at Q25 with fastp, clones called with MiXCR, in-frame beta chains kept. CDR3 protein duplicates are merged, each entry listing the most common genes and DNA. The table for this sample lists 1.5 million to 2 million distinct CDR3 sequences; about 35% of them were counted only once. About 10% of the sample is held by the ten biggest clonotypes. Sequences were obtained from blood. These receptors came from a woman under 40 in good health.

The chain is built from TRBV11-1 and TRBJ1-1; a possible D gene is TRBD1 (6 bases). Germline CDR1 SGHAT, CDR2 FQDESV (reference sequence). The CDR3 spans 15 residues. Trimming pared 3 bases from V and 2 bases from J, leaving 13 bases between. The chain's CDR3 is CASSLGGYGNTEAFF. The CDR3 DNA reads TGTGCCAGCAGCTTGGGGGGCTATGGAAACACTGAAGCTTTCTTT.

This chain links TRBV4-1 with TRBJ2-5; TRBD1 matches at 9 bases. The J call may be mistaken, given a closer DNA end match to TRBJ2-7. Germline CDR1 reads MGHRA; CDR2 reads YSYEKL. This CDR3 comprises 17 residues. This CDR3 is CASSQDWGGQGVYEQYF. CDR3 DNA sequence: TGCGCCAGCAGCCAAGATTGGGGGGGACAGGGAGTCTACGAGCAGTACTTC.

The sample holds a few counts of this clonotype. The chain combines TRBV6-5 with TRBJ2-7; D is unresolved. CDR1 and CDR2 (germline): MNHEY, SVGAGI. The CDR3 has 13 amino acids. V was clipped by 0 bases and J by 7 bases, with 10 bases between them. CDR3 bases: TGTGCCAGCAGTTACTCATGGGGTGGGGAGCAGTACTTC. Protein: CASSYSWGGEQYF.

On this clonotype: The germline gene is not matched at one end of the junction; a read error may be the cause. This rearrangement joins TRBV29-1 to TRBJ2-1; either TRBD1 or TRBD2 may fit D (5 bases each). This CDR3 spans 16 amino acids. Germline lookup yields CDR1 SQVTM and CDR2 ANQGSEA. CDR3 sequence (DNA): TGCGGCGTTCCTAACCCCGGGGCCAGCTCCTACAATGAGCAGTTCTTC. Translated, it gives CGVPNPGASSYNEQFF.

CDR3 DNA sequence: TGTGCCACCAGCAGGTCCGGGACAGGGGAATCGTTTTTT. Protein: CATSRSGTGESFF. The V gene is TRBV15, the J gene TRBJ1-4; 10 nucleotides align to TRBD1. This CDR3 is built from 13 residues. The V gene's germline CDR1 is LNHNV and CDR2 YYDKDF (reference sequence). J was trimmed by 16 bases and V by 3 bases; bases with no gene match: 8.

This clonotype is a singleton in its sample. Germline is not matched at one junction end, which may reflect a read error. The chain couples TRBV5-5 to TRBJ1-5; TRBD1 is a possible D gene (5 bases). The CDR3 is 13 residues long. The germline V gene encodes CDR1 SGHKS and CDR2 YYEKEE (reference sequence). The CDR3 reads CASSLEGTPEEHF. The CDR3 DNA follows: TGTGCCAGTAGCTTGGAAGGGACCCCGGAGGAGCATTTT.

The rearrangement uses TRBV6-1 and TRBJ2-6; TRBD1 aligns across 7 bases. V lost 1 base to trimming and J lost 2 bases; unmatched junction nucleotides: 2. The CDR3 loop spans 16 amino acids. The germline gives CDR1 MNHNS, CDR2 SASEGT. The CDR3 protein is CASSEVQGTGANVLTF. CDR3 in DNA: TGTGCCAGCAGTGAAGTACAGGGGACTGGGGCCAACGTCCTGACTTTC.

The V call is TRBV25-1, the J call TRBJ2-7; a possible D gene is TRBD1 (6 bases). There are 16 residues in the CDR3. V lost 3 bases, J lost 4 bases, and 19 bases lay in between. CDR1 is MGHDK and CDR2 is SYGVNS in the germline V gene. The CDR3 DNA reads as TGTGCCAGCAGTGACGTGTCTCAGAGGGGGTTATACGAGCAGTACTTC. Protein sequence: CASSDVSQRGLYEQYF.

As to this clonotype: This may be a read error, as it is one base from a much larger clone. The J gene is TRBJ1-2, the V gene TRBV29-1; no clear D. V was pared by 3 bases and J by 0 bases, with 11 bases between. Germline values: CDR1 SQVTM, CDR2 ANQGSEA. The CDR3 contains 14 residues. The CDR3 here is CSVDVAPSNYGYTF. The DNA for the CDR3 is TGCAGCGTTGATGTCGCCCCTTCTAACTATGGCTACACCTTC.

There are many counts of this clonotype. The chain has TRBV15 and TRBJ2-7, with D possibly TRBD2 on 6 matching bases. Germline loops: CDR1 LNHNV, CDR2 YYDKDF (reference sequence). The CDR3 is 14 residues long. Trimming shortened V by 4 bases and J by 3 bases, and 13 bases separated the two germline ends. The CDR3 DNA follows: TGTGCCACCAGCAACCCATCCGGGGGCTACGAGCAGTACTTC. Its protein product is CATSNPSGGYEQYF.

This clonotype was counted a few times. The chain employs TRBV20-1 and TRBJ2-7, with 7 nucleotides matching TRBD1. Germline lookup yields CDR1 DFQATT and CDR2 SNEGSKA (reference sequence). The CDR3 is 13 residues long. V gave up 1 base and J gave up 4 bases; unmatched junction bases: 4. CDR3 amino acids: CSARGTGLYEQYF. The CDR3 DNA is TGCAGTGCTAGAGGGACAGGCTTATACGAGCAGTACTTC.

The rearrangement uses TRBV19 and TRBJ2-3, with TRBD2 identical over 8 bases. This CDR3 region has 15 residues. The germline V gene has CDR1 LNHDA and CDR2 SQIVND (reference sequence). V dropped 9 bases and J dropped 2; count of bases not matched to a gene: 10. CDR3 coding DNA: TGTGCCAGCGGGGGGGGTTCTTTTACCACAGATACGCAGTATTTT. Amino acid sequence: CASGGGSFTTDTQYF.

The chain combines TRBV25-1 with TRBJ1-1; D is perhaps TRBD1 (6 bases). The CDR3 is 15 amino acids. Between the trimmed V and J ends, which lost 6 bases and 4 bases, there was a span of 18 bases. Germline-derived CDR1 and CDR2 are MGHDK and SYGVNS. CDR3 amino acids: CASSEGGGLFTEAFF. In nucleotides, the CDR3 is TGTGCCAGCAGCGAAGGGGGGGGGCTATTCACTGAAGCTTTCTTT.

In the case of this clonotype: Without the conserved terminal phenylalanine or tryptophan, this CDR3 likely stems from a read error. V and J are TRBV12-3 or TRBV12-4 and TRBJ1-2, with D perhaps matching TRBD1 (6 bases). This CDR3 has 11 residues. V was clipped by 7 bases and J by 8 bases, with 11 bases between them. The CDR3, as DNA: TGTGCCAGCACCTTCGGGGGCGGCTACACCGTC. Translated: CASTFGGGYTV.

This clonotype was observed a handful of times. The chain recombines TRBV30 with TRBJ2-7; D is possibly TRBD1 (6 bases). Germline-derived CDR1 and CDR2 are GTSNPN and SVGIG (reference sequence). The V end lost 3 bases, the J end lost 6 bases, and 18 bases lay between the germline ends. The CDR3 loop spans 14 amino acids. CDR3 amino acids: CAWSRGTTSLEQYF. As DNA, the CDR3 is TGTGCCTGGAGCAGGGGAACTACCTCCCTCGAGCAGTACTTC. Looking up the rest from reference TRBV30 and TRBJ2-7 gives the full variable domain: SQTIHQWPATLVQPVGSPLSLECTVEGTSNPNLYWYRQAAGRGLQLLFYSVGIGQISSEVPQNLSASRPQDRQFILSSKKLLLSDSGFYLCAWSRGTTSLEQYFGPGTRLTVT.

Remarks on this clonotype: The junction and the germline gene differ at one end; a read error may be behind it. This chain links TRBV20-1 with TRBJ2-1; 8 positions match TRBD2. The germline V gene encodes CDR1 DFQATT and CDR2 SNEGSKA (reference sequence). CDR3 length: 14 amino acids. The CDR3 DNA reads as TGCAATGCTAGACCTCTAGCGGGTCACAATGAGCAGTTCTTC. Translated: CNARPLAGHNEQFF.

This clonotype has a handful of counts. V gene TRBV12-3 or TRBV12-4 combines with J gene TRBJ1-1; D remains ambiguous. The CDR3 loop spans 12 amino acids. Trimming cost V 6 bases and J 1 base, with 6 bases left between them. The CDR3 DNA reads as TGTGCCAGCAGGGCCGAGAACACTGAAGCTTTCTTT. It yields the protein CASRAENTEAFF.

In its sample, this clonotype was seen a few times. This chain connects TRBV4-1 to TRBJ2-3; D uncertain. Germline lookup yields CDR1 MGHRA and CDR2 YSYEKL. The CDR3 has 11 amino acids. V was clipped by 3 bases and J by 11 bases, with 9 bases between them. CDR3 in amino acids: CASSHTLKQYF. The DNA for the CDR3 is TGCGCCAGCAGCCACACCTTGAAGCAGTATTTT.

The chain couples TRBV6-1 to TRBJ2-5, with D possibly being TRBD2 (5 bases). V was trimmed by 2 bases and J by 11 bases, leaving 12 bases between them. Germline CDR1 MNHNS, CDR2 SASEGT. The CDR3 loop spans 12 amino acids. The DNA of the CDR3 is TGTGCCAGCAGTGAATTCTTCGGGGAGCAGTACTTC. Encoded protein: CASSEFFGEQYF.

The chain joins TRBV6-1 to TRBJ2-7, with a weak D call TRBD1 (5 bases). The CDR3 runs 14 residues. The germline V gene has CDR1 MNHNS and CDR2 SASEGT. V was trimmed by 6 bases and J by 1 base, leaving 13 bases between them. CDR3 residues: CASSPPQGSYEQYF. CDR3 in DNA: TGTGCCAGCAGCCCTCCCCAGGGTTCCTACGAGCAGTACTTC.

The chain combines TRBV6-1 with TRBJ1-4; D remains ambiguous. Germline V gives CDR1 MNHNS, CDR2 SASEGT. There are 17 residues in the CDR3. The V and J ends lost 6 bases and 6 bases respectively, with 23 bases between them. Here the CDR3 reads CASSPRAARFEDEKLFF. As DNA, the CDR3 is TGTGCCAGCAGCCCCCGGGCAGCACGATTTGAGGATGAAAAACTGTTTTTT.

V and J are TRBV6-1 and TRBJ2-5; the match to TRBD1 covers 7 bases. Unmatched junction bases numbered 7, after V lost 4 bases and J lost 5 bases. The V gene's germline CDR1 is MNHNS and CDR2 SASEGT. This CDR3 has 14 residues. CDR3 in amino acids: CASSGRQGVETQYF. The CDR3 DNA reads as TGTGCCAGCAGTGGGCGACAGGGAGTCGAGACCCAGTACTTC.

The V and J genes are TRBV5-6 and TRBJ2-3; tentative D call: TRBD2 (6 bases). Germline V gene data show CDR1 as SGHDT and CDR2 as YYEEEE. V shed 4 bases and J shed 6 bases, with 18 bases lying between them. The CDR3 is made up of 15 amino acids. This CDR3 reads CASSPAGPLGDTQYF. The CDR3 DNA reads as TGTGCCAGCAGCCCCGCGGGGCCCCTAGGGGATACGCAGTATTTT.

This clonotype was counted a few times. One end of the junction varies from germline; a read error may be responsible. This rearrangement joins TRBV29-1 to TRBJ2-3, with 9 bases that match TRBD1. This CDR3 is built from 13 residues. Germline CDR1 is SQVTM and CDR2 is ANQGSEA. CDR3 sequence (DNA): TGCCGCGTCGAGGGACAGGGTGCAGATACGCAGTATTTT. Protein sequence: CRVEGQGADTQYF.

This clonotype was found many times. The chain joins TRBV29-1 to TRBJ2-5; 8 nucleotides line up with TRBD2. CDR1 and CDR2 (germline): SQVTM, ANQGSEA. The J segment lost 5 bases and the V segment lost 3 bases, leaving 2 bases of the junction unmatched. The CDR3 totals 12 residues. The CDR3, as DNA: TGCAGCGTTGAGCGGGGGGCGGAGACCCAGTACTTC. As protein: CSVERGAETQYF.

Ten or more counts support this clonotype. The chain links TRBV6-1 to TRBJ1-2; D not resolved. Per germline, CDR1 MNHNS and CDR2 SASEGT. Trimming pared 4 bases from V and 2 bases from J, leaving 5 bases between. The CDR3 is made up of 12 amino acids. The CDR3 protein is CASSAGNYGYTF. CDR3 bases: TGTGCCAGCAGTGCGGGCAACTATGGCTACACCTTC.

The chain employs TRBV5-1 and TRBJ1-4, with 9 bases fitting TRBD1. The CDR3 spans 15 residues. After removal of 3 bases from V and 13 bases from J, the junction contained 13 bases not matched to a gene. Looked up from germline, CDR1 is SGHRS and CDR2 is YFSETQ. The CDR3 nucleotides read TGCGCCAGCAGCTGGGACAGGGTACGAAGAGGGGGACTGTTTTTT. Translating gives CASSWDRVRRGGLFF.

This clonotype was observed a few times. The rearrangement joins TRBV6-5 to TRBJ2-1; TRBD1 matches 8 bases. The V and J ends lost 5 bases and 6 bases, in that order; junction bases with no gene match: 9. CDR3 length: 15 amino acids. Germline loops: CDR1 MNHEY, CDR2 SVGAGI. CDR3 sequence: CASSLRQGKANEQFF. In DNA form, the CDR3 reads TGTGCCAGCAGTCTTCGACAGGGGAAGGCCAATGAGCAGTTCTTC.

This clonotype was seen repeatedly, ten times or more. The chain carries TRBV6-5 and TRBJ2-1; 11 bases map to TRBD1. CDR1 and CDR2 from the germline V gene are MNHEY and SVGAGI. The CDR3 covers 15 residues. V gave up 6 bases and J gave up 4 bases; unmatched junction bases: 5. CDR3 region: CASSRTGGSYNEQFF. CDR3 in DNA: TGTGCCAGCAGCCGGACAGGGGGCTCTTACAATGAGCAGTTCTTC.